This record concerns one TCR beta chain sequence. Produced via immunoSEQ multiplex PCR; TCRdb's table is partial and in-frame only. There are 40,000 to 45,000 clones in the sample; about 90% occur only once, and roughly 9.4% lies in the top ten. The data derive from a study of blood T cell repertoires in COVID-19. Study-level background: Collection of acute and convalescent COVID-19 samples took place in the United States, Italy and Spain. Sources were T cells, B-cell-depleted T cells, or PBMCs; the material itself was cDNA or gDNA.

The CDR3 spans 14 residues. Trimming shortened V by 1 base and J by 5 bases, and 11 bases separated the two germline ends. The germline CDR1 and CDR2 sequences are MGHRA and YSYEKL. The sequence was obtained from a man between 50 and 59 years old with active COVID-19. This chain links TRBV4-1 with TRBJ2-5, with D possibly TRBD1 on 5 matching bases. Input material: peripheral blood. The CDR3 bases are TGCGCCAGCAGCCAAGTAGAAGGGGTCGAGACCCAGTACTTC. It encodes CASSQVEGVETQYF.